This paragraph covers one T cell receptor beta chain sequence. No antigen is known for it. Here immunoSEQ multiplex PCR was the method, and the copy in TCRdb shows in-frame clones only, minus some. The sample has under 2,500,000 clones; 90% to 97% are singletons. The data were obtained in a study of shared clonotypes between healthy human individuals. Study observations and caveats: It was expected that sequencing depth would affect clonotype sharing among donors.

The CDR3 extends over 14 amino acids. Germline V gene lookup returns CDR1 MNHEY and CDR2 SVGAGI. V lost 5 bases and J 4 bases, leaving 14 bases between the germline ends. The TCR was taken from a man aged 18 to 29 in good health. Sequences were obtained from naive CD4+ T cells sorted from blood. Subset defined: CD45RA+ positively selected. V and J are TRBV6-5 and TRBJ1-2; perhaps TRBD1 as D (5 bases). The CDR3 here is CASSMTGTSYGYTF. CDR3 nucleotide sequence: TGTGCCAGCAGTATGACCGGGACTTCCTATGGCTACACCTTC.